This record covers a single T cell receptor (beta chain). As originally analysed: Nucleated cell counts were estimated from reference gene primer amplification. Profiling relied on immunoSEQ multiplex PCR, and the TCRdb table lists in-frame clones only, not all of them. V, J and clone size are taken as reported in that table, and D and trimming were inferred from the DNA itself. The sample shows about 79,000 clones, roughly 90% of them seen only once. There are 14 residues in the CDR3. V was shortened by 2 bases and J by 3 bases, with 11 bases between the two germline ends. Germline lookup yields CDR1 SQVTM and CDR2 ANQGSEA. The record originates from a study of blood T cell repertoires in COVID-19. Study at large: Samples taken during acute and convalescent COVID-19 were collected in the United States, Italy and Spain. In each case, the material was cDNA or gDNA derived from T cells, B-cell-depleted T cells, or PBMCs.

The chain is built from TRBV29-1 and TRBJ1-3; no firm D call. Sequenced sample: peripheral blood. This clonotype was sampled from a man between 50 and 59 years old with active COVID-19. DNA for the CDR3: TGCAGCGTTGAATTTTCGAGTGGTGGAAACACCATATATTTT. This sequence encodes CSVEFSSGGNTIYF.